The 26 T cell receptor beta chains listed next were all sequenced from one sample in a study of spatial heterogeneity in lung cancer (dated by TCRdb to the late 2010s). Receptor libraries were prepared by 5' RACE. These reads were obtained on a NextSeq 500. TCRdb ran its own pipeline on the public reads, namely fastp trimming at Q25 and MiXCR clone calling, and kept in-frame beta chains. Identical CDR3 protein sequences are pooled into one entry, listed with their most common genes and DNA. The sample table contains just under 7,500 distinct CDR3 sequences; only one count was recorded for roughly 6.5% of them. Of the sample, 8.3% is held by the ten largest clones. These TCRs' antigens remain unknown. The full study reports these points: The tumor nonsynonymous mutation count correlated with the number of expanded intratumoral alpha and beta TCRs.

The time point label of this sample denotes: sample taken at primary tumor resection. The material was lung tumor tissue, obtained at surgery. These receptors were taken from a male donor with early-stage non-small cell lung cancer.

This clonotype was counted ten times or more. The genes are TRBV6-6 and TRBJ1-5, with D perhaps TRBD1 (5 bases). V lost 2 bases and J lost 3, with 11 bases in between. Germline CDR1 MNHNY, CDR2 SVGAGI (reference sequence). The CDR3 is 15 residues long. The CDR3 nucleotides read TGTGCCAGCAGTTACAGCGGGACCCTCAATCAGCCCCAGCATTTT. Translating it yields CASSYSGTLNQPQHF.

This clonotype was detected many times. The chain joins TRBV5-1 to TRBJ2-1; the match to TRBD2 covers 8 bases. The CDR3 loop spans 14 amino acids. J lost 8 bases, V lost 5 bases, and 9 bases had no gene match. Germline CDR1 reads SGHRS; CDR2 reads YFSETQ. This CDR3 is CASRAGTRVDEQFF. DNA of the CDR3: TGCGCCAGCAGGGCCGGGACTAGGGTCGATGAGCAGTTCTTC.

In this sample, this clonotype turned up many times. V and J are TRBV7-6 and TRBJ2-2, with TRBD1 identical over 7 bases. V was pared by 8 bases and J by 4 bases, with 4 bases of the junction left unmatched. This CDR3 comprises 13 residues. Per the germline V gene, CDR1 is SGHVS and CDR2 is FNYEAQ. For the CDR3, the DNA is TGTGCCAGCGGCAGGGGGTTCACCGGGGAGCTGTTTTTT. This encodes CASGRGFTGELFF. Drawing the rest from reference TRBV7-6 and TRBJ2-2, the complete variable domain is GAGVSQSPRYKVTKRGQDVALRCDPISGHVSLYWYRQALGQGPEFLTYFNYEAQQDKSGLPNDRFSAERPEGSISTLTIQRTEQRDSAMYRCASGRGFTGELFFGEGSRLTVL.

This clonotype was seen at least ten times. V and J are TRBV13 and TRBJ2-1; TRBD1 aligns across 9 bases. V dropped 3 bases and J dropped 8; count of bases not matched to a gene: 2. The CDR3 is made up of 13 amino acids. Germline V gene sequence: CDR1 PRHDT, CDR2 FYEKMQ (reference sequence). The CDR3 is CASSLDRGDEQFF. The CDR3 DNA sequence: TGTGCCAGCAGCTTGGACAGGGGCGATGAGCAGTTCTTC.

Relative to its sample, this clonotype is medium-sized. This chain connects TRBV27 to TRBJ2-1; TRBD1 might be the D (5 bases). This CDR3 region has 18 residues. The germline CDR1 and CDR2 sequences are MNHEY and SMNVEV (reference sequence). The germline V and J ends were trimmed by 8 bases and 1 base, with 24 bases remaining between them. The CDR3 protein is CASGPDSGLSLSYNEQFF. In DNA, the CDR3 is TGTGCCAGCGGCCCTGACAGTGGATTAAGTCTTTCCTACAATGAGCAGTTCTTC.

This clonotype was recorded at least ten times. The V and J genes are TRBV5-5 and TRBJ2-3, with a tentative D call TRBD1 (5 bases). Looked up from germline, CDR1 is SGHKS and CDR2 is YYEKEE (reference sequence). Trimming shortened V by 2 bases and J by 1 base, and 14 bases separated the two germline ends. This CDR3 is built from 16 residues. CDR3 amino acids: CASSFSGNIGTDTQYF. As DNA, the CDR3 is TGTGCCAGCAGCTTCTCAGGGAATATCGGCACAGATACGCAGTATTTT.

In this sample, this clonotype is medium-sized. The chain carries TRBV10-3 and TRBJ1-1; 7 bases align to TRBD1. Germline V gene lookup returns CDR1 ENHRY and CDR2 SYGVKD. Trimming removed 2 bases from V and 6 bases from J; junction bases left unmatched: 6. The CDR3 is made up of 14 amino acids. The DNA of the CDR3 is TGTGCCATCAGTGAGCCGGACAGGCGACCTGAAGCTTTCTTT. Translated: CAISEPDRRPEAFF.

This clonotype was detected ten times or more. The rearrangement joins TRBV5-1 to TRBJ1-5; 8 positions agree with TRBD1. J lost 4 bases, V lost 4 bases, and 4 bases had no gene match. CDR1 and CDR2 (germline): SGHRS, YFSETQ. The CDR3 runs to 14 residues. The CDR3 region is CASSPGQENQPQHF. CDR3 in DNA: TGCGCCAGCAGCCCGGGACAGGAAAATCAGCCCCAGCATTTT.

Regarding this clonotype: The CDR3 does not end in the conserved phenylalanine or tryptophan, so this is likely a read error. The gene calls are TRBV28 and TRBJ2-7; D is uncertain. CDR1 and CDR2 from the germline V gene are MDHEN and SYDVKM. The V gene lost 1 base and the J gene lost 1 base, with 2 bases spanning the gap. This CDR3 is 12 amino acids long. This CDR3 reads CASSLSSYEQYI. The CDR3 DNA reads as TGTGCCAGCAGTTTATCATCCTACGAGCAGTACATC.

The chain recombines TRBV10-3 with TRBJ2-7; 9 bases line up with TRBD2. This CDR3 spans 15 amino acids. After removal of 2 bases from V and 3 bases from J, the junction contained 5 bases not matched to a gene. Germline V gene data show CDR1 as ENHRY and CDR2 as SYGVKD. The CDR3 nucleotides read TGTGCCATCAGTGAGGAGGGGACTAGCCACTACGAGCAGTACTTC. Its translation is CAISEEGTSHYEQYF.

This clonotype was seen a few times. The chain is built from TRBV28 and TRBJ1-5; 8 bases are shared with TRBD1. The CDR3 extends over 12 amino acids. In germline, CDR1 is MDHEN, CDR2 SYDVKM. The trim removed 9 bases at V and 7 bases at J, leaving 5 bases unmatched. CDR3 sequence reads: CASGQGSQPQHF. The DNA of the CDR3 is TGTGCCAGTGGACAGGGTAGCCAGCCCCAGCATTTT.

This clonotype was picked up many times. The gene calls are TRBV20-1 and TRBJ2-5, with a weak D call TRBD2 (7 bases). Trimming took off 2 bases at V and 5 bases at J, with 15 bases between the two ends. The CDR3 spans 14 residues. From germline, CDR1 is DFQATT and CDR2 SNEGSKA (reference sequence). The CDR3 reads CSARLGGLRETQYF. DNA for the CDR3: TGCAGTGCTAGATTGGGGGGGCTTAGGGAGACCCAGTACTTC.

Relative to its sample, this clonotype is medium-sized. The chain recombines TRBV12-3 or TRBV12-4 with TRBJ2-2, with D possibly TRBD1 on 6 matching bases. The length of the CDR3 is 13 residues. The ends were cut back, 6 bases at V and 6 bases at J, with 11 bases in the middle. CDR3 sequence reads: CASSLGQPGELFF. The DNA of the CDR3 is TGTGCCAGCAGCCTAGGACAGCCCGGGGAGCTGTTTTTT.

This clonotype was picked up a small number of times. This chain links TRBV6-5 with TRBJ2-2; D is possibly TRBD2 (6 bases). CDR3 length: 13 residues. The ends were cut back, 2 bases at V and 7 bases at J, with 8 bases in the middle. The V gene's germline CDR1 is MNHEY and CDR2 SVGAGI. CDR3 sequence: CASSYEAGGELFF. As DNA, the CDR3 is TGTGCCAGCAGTTACGAAGCGGGCGGGGAGCTGTTTTTT.

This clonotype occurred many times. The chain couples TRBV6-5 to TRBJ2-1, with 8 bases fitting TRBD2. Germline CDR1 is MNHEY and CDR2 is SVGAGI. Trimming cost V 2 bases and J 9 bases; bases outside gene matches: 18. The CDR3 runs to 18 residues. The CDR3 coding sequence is TGTGCCAGCAGTTACGGCCCCCCGGGACTAGGGGCCCCTGCTGAGCAGTTCTTC. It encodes CASSYGPPGLGAPAEQFF.

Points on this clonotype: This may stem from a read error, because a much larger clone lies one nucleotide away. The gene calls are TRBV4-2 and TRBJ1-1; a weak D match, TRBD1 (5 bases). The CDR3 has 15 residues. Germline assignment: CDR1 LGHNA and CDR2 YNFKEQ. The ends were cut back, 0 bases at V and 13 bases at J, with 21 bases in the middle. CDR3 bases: TGTGCCAGCAGCCAAGATTTGAGGGACGAGCAAGGGGTTTTCTTT. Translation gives CASSQDLRDEQGVFF.

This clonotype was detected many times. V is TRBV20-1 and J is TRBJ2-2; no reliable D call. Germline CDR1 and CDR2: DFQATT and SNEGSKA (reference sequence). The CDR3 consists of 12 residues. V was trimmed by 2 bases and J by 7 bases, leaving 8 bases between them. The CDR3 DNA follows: TGCAGTGCTAGAAACAATCACGGGGAGCTGTTTTTT. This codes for CSARNNHGELFF.

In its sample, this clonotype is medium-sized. CDR3 residues: CSPRGGTEAFF. The CDR3 DNA is TGCAGTCCCCGGGGGGGCACTGAAGCTTTCTTT. The V call is TRBV20-1, the J call TRBJ1-1; D perhaps matches TRBD1 (5 bases). Germline CDR1 reads DFQATT; CDR2 reads SNEGSKA (reference sequence). CDR3 size: 11 residues. V was clipped by 8 bases and J by 4 bases, with 11 bases between them.

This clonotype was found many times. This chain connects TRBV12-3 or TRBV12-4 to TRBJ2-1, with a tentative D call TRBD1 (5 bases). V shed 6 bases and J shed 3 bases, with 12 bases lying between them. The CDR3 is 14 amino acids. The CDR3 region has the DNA TGTGCCAGCAGCCCGTCGGACATCTACAATGAGCAGTTCTTC. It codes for CASSPSDIYNEQFF.

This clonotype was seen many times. This chain's CDR3 is CASSSGRGPETQYF. In nucleotides, the CDR3 is TGTGCCAGCAGTTCGGGACGAGGACCAGAGACCCAGTACTTC. The chain recombines TRBV12-3 or TRBV12-4 with TRBJ2-5; D might be TRBD1 or TRBD2, each matching 5 bases. V was clipped by 4 bases and J by 4 bases, with 13 bases between them. The CDR3 has 14 amino acids.

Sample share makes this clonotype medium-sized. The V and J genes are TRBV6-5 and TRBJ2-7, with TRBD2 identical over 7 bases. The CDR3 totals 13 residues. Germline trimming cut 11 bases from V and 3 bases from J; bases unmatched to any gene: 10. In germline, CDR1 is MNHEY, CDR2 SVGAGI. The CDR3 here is CASGRGVRYEQYF. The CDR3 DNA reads TGTGCCTCCGGTCGGGGGGTACGCTACGAGCAGTACTTC.

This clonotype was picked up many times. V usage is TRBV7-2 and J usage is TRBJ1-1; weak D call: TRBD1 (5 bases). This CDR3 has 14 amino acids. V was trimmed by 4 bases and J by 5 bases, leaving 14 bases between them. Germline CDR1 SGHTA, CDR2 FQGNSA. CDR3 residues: CASSSLPEGTEAFF. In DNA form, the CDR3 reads TGTGCCAGCAGCTCCCTTCCGGAGGGGACTGAAGCTTTCTTT.

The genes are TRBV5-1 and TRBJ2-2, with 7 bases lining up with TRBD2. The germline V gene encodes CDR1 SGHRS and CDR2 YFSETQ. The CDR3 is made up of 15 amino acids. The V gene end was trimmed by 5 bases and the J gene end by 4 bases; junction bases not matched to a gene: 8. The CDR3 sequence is CASRLSGELTGELFF. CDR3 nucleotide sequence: TGCGCCAGCAGACTAAGCGGGGAACTCACCGGGGAGCTGTTTTTT. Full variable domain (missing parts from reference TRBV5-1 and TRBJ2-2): KAGVTQTPRYLIKTRGQQVTLSCSPISGHRSVSWYQQTPGQGLQFLFEYFSETQRNKGNFPGRFSGRQFSNSRSEMNVSTLELGDSALYLCASRLSGELTGELFFGEGSRLTVL.

The CDR3 DNA follows: TGTGCCAGCAGCTTAGAGTGGGGGGCCGGGGCCAACGTCCTGACTTTC. It encodes CASSLEWGAGANVLTF. The chain joins TRBV7-8 to TRBJ2-6, with D perhaps matching TRBD1 or TRBD2 (6 bases each). The CDR3 has 16 amino acids. Trimming removed 1 base from V and 4 bases from J, with 11 bases in between. Germline V gene lookup returns CDR1 SGHVS and CDR2 FQNEAQ.

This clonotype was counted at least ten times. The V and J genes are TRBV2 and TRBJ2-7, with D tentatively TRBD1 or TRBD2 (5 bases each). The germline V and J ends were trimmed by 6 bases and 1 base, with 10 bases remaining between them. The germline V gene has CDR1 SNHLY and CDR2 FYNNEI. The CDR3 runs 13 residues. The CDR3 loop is CASRGTGSYEQYF. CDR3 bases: TGTGCCAGCAGGGGGACGGGTTCCTACGAGCAGTACTTC. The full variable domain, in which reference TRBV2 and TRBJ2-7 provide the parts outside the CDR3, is EPEVTQTPSHQVTQMGQEVILRCVPISNHLYFYWYRQILGQKVEFLVSFYNNEISEKSEIFDDQFSVERPDGSNFTLKIRSTKLEDSAMYFCASRGTGSYEQYFGPGTRLTVT.

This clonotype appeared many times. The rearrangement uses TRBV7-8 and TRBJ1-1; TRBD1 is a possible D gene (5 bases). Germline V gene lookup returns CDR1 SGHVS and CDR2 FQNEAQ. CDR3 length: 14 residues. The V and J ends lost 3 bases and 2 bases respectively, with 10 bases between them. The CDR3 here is CASSLETANTEAFF. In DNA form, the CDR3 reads TGTGCCAGCAGCTTGGAGACAGCCAACACTGAAGCTTTCTTT.